This record covers a single TCR beta chain. The CDR3 is 15 amino acids. Per the germline V gene, CDR1 is MGHRA and CDR2 is YSYEKL. Trimming took 2 bases from V and 2 from J, leaving 7 bases between them. This entry belongs to a study of blood T cell repertoires in COVID-19. Study at large: From the United States, Italy and Spain came samples of acute and convalescent COVID-19. T cells, B-cell-depleted T cells, or PBMCs provided the cDNA or gDNA that served as material.

In the original analysis: Nucleated cell counts were estimated from reference gene primer amplification. Assay used: immunoSEQ multiplex PCR; TCRdb lists only in-frame clones, some missing. That table is the source of V, J and clone size, and D and trimming were worked out from the DNA. Found here are 65,000 to 85,000 clones, roughly 89% of them singletons; the top ten hold 5.8%. The TCR originated in a human donor in a cohort sampled during active COVID-19. Sequenced input: peripheral blood. The rearrangement uses TRBV4-1 and TRBJ2-6; TRBD1 might be the D (5 bases). The CDR3 loop is CASSQPGTGANVLTF. CDR3 coding DNA: TGCGCCAGCAGCCAACCAGGGACTGGGGCCAACGTCCTGACTTTC.